The rows below give T cell receptor beta chains drawn from one sample of a study of blood T cell repertoires in COVID-19. TCRdb's table, derived via immunoSEQ multiplex PCR, lists solely in-frame clones and lacks some. The sample shows around 300,000 clones, roughly 90% of them seen only once. Material: PBMCs or T cells enriched from blood (not recorded which). Receptors were obtained from a woman aged 25 to 39 who had recovered from COVID-19. The CDR3 runs from the conserved cysteine through the conserved F or W. The D gene is left open where the match is weak. Expanded clones get a size class; other rows say once, few or many, or leave the size out.

clone_size | d_call | j_call | v_call | cdr3_nt | cdr3_aa
. | . | TRBJ2-5 | TRBV5-1 | TGCGCCAGCAGCTTTAGGGAGTCCGGGGAGACCCAGTACTTC | CASSFRESGETQYF
. | TRBD1 | TRBJ2-1 | TRBV4-2 | TGTGCCAGCAGCCGGACCGGACAGGGACAGTACAATGAGCAGTTCTTC | CASSRTGQGQYNEQFF
. | . | TRBJ1-3 | TRBV7-9 | TGTGCCAGCAGCTTAATACGGGGGTCGGCTGGAAACACCATATATTTT | CASSLIRGSAGNTIYF
. | . | TRBJ2-1 | TRBV19 | TGTGCCAGTAGTATTTATCGGGACAAAAATGAGCAGTTCTTC | CASSIYRDKNEQFF
many | TRBD2 | TRBJ2-4 | TRBV4-2 | TGTGCCAGCAGCCAGCACCCCGGGACTAGTGACCCCAAAAACATTCAGTACTTC | CASSQHPGTSDPKNIQYF
. | . | TRBJ1-6 | TRBV5-5 | TGTGCCAGCAGCCTTGGACAGTTAGATTTGAATTCACCCCTCCACTTT | CASSLGQLDLNSPLHF
. | TRBD1 | TRBJ1-5 | TRBV19 | TGTGCCAGTAGTGGGGACAGGGGGCGCGGTCAGCCCCAGCATTTT | CASSGDRGRGQPQHF
. | . | TRBJ1-4 | TRBV2 | TGTGCCAGCCACCAGGGAATTAATGAAAAACTGTTTTTT | CASHQGINEKLFF
. | . | TRBJ1-3 | TRBV2 | TGTGCCAGCAGTAGAACCGGGAGCTCTGGAAACACCATATATTTT | CASSRTGSSGNTIYF
. | TRBD2 | TRBJ2-2 | TRBV6-4 | TGTGCCAGCAGTGGCGGGACTAGCGGGACCCCCGGGGAGCTGTTTTTT | CASSGGTSGTPGELFF
once | . | TRBJ1-2 | TRBV10-3 | TGTGCCATCAGTCAACACAGGGACGGGATTAGTCTAAACTATGGCTACACCTTC | CAISQHRDGISLNYGYTF
. | TRBD2 | TRBJ2-3 | TRBV9 | TGTGCCAGCAGCTTCCGCTATAGCGGGAGGGCCGGAGATACGCAGTATTTT | CASSFRYSGRAGDTQYF
. | TRBD2 | TRBJ2-7 | TRBV7-7 | TGTGCTAGCAGCCCTACCTTCGGGGGGAGGGGATCCGACCCGGGGGGGCAGTACTTC | CASSPTFGGRGSDPGGQYF
once | . | TRBJ1-1 | TRBV19 | TGTGCCAGCCACGGGCGTGGACTGATGAACACTGAAGCTTTCTTT | CASHGRGLMNTEAFF
. | . | TRBJ1-2 | TRBV21-1 | TGTGCCAGCAGCACGGGACAGGGTTGGGGCTACACCTTC | CASSTGQGWGYTF
. | . | TRBJ1-2 | TRBV12-3/TRBV12-4 | TGTGCCAGCAGTTCTAGCTACGTACGGGGCTACACCTTC | CASSSSYVRGYTF
. | TRBD1 | TRBJ1-3 | TRBV6-5 | TGTGCCAGCAGGACAGGGGGCACTTCTGGAAACACCATATATTTT | CASRTGGTSGNTIYF
. | . | TRBJ1-2 | TRBV5-6 | TGTGCCAGCAGCTTGGGGACAAGCTATGGCTACACCTTC | CASSLGTSYGYTF
once | . | TRBJ2-1 | TRBV20-1 | TGCAGTGCTAGTCAGGTCGCAATCGGGTTCTTC | CSASQVAIGFF
. | . | TRBJ1-2 | TRBV28 | TGTGCCAGCACCCCCTTGGGGGGGCTAAACTATGGCTACACCTTC | CASTPLGGLNYGYTF
. | TRBD1 | TRBJ1-5 | TRBV19 | TGTGCCAGTAGTCCAGGGACAGGGGCTATTAGCAATCAGCCCCAGCATTTT | CASSPGTGAISNQPQHF
. | . | TRBJ2-1 | TRBV28 | TGTGCCAGCAGTTTAGAGTTGCACTCCTACAATGAGCAGTTCTTC | CASSLELHSYNEQFF
. | . | TRBJ2-6 | TRBV6-5 | TGTGCCACCCAGGGTTCTGGGGCCAACGTCCTGACTTTC | CATQGSGANVLTF
. | TRBD1 | TRBJ1-5 | TRBV2 | TGTGCCAGCAGAGCGGGGACAGGAAGCGGATCCCAGCATTTT | CASRAGTGSGSQHF
. | . | TRBJ1-1 | TRBV6-2/TRBV6-3 | TGTGCCAGCAGCCTTATTCTCCGTGAACAGAGGAACACTGAAGCTTTCTTT | CASSLILREQRNTEAFF
. | . | TRBJ2-7 | TRBV6-6 | TGTGCCAGCAGCCCGACCCTCGGGTCCTGGACCTACGAGCAGTACTTC | CASSPTLGSWTYEQYF
. | . | TRBJ1-1 | TRBV5-6 | TGTGCCAGCAGCAAACCACAAACTGAAGCTTTCTTT | CASSKPQTEAFF
. | . | TRBJ1-6 | TRBV11-2 | TGTGCCAGCAGCTTAGCCCCGATTTTTCAGGGTGGGAATTCACCCCTCCACTTT | CASSLAPIFQGGNSPLHF
few | . | TRBJ1-1 | TRBV6-5 | TGTGCCAGCAGTTACTCGCTAAACACTGAAGCTTTCTTT | CASSYSLNTEAFF
. | TRBD2 | TRBJ2-1 | TRBV5-4 | TGTGCCAGCAGCTTGGCACTAGCGGGAGGTAGTGAGCAGTTCTTC | CASSLALAGGSEQFF
. | . | TRBJ1-2 | TRBV4-3 | TGCGCCAGCAGCCAAGAGTGGGCAGGTCACTATGGCTACACCTTC | CASSQEWAGHYGYTF
. | TRBD2 | TRBJ2-3 | TRBV4-1 | TGCGCCAGCAGCCAAGATCGCCAGGTTAGCGGCGGGAGTTCAGATACGCAGTATTTT | CASSQDRQVSGGSSDTQYF
. | . | TRBJ2-7 | TRBV10-1 | TGCGCCAGCAGTACCTTAAGAGGGGAGCAGTACTTC | CASSTLRGEQYF
. | TRBD2 | TRBJ2-5 | TRBV3-1/TRBV3-2 | TGTGCCAGCAGCCAACTAGCGGGTGCCCCAGAGACCCAGTACTTC | CASSQLAGAPETQYF
. | TRBD1 | TRBJ1-6 | TRBV6-5 | TGTGCCAGCAGTTACTCGGAGACAGGGGACAACTCACCCCTCCACTTT | CASSYSETGDNSPLHF
. | TRBD2 | TRBJ2-2 | TRBV5-1 | TGCGCCAGCAGCTTGGGTATACGCGGCGGGAGAGAAACCGGGGAGCTGTTTTTT | CASSLGIRGGRETGELFF
. | . | TRBJ1-2 | TRBV5-5 | TGTGCCAGCAGCTTCGACAGCCCTACACCCCACTATGGCTACACCTTC | CASSFDSPTPHYGYTF
. | . | TRBJ2-7 | TRBV19 | TGTGCCAGTAGTATAGTTCCTAGCCACGAGCAGTACTTC | CASSIVPSHEQYF
. | TRBD1 | TRBJ1-1 | TRBV5-1 | TGCGCCAGCAGCGCCGGGACAGTCCTATTGATGAACACTGAAGCTTTCTTT | CASSAGTVLLMNTEAFF
. | . | TRBJ1-2 | TRBV4-3 | TGCGCCAGCAGCCAAGATCTCCGACAGAGGAATGGCTACACCTTC | CASSQDLRQRNGYTF